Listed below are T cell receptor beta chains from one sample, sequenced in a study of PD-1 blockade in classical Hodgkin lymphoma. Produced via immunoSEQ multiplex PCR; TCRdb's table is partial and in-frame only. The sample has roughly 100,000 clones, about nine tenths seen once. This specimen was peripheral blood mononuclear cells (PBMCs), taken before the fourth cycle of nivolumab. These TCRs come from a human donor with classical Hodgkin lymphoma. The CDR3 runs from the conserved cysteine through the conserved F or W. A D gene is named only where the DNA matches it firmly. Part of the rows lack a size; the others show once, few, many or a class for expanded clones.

CDR3aa: CASSESYRELSGNTIYF
CDR3nt: TGTGCCAGCAGTGAATCTTACAGGGAGCTCTCTGGAAACACCATATATTTT
abundance: -
v_gene: TRBV25-1
j_gene: TRBJ1-3
len: 17
d_gene: -

CDR3aa: CASSYNEQFF
CDR3nt: TGTGCCAGCAGCTACAATGAGCAGTTCTTC
abundance: -
v_gene: TRBV6-6
j_gene: TRBJ2-1
len: 10
d_gene: -

CDR3aa: CASSERETQYF
CDR3nt: TGTGCCAGCAGTGAAAGAGAGACCCAGTACTTC
abundance: -
v_gene: TRBV2
j_gene: TRBJ2-5
len: 11
d_gene: -

CDR3aa: CASGGGTEAFF
CDR3nt: TGTGCCAGCGGTGGGGGAACTGAAGCTTTCTTT
abundance: -
v_gene: TRBV6-5
j_gene: TRBJ1-1
len: 11
d_gene: -

CDR3aa: CASSPGTGRGSNTGELFF
CDR3nt: TGTGCCAGCAGCCCAGGGACAGGGAGGGGATCGAACACCGGGGAGCTGTTTTTT
abundance: -
v_gene: TRBV11-3
j_gene: TRBJ2-2
len: 18
d_gene: TRBD1

CDR3aa: CSVSGREQFF
CDR3nt: TGCAGCGTTTCCGGACGTGAGCAGTTCTTC
abundance: -
v_gene: TRBV29-1
j_gene: TRBJ2-1
len: 10
d_gene: -

CDR3aa: CASSLQGARDTQYF
CDR3nt: TGTGCCAGCAGCCTACAGGGGGCGCGGGATACGCAGTATTTT
abundance: -
v_gene: TRBV2
j_gene: TRBJ2-3
len: 14
d_gene: TRBD1

CDR3aa: CASSYLDVNTGELFF
CDR3nt: TGTGCCAGCAGTTATTTGGATGTAAACACCGGGGAGCTGTTTTTT
abundance: -
v_gene: TRBV27
j_gene: TRBJ2-2
len: 15
d_gene: -

CDR3aa: CASSVGGAGVAEQFF
CDR3nt: TGTGCCAGCAGCGTAGGCGGAGCGGGAGTCGCGGAGCAGTTCTTC
abundance: -
v_gene: TRBV9
j_gene: TRBJ2-1
len: 15
d_gene: TRBD2

CDR3aa: CASSLWTGTEAFF
CDR3nt: TGTGCCAGCAGCTTGTGGACTGGGACTGAAGCTTTCTTT
abundance: -
v_gene: TRBV5-4
j_gene: TRBJ1-1
len: 13
d_gene: -

CDR3aa: CASAGGRSPNSPLHF
CDR3nt: TGCGCCAGCGCCGGTGGGCGTTCCCCTAATTCACCCCTCCACTTT
abundance: -
v_gene: TRBV4-1
j_gene: TRBJ1-6
len: 15
d_gene: -

CDR3aa: CASSQGLGTEAFF
CDR3nt: TGTGCCAGCAGCCAGGGGTTGGGAACTGAAGCTTTCTTT
abundance: few
v_gene: TRBV7-6
j_gene: TRBJ1-1
len: 13
d_gene: -

CDR3aa: CASSPPGHGYTF
CDR3nt: TGTGCCAGCTCACCACCCGGTCATGGCTACACCTTC
abundance: -
v_gene: TRBV18
j_gene: TRBJ1-2
len: 12
d_gene: -

CDR3aa: CASSIASRSYNEQFF
CDR3nt: TGTGCCAGTAGTATAGCTAGTCGCTCCTACAATGAGCAGTTCTTC
abundance: -
v_gene: TRBV19
j_gene: TRBJ2-1
len: 15
d_gene: -

CDR3aa: CAISESAHRGYTEAFF
CDR3nt: TGTGCCATCAGTGAGTCTGCACACAGGGGGTACACTGAAGCTTTCTTT
abundance: -
v_gene: TRBV10-3
j_gene: TRBJ1-1
len: 16
d_gene: TRBD1

CDR3aa: CASSSGPSGQGYTF
CDR3nt: TGTGCCAGCAGCTCGGGACCGAGTGGGCAAGGCTACACCTTC
abundance: -
v_gene: TRBV7-2
j_gene: TRBJ1-2
len: 14
d_gene: -

CDR3aa: CASSSTLTGWGEKLFF
CDR3nt: TGTGCCAGCAGCTCAACTCTGACAGGATGGGGTGAAAAACTGTTTTTT
abundance: -
v_gene: TRBV7-9
j_gene: TRBJ1-4
len: 16
d_gene: -

CDR3aa: CASSILEGLAKNIQYF
CDR3nt: TGTGCCAGTAGTATACTCGAGGGATTAGCCAAAAACATTCAGTACTTC
abundance: -
v_gene: TRBV19
j_gene: TRBJ2-4
len: 16
d_gene: -